The clone carrying this T cell receptor beta chain is medium-sized (0.01 to 0.1%) in the sample. Assay used: immunoSEQ multiplex PCR; TCRdb lists only in-frame clones, some missing. Of tens of thousands of clones in the sample, roughly 90% were seen once. With 3 bases clipped from V and 4 bases from J, the junction kept 4 bases outside the gene matches. The germline CDR1 and CDR2 sequences are SNHLY and FYNNEI. The CDR3 totals 14 residues. This sample was included in a study of T cell changes during pregnancy in multiple sclerosis. This sequence originates from a female donor in good health, enrolled as a control in a pregnancy study. This specimen was CD4+ T cells from peripheral blood mononuclear cells, taken after pregnancy. The J gene is TRBJ2-7, the V gene TRBV2; 9 positions agree with TRBD2. The CDR3 reads CASSEASGTYEQYF. The CDR3 region has the DNA TGTGCCAGCAGTGAGGCTAGCGGGACTTACGAGCAGTACTTC.